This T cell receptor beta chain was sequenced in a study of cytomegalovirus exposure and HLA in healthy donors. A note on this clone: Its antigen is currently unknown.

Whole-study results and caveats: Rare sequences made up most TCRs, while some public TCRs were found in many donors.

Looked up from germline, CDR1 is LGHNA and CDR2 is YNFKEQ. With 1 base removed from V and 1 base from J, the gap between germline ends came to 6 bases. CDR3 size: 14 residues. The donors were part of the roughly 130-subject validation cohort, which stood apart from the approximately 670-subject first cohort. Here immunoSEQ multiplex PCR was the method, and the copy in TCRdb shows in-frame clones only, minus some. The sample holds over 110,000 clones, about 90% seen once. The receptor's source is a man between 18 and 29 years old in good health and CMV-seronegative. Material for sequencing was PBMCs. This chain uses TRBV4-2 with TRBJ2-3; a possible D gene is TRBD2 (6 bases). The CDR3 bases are TGTGCCAGCAGCCAAGCGGGGGGCACAGATACGCAGTATTTT. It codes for CASSQAGGTDTQYF.